Listed below are T cell receptor beta chains from one sample, sequenced in a study of blood T cell repertoires in COVID-19. TCRdb's table, derived via immunoSEQ multiplex PCR, lists solely in-frame clones and lacks some. The sample includes tens of thousands of clones, about four fifths seen only once; the top ten take approximately 5%. The sample consisted of peripheral blood. These receptors all stem from a woman of 80 years or more with active or convalescent COVID-19. Both conserved end residues are part of each CDR3. A D gene is named only where the DNA matches it firmly. Clone size is not always given. Where it is, it says once, few, many or a class for expanded clones.

D gene: TRBD2; clone size: NA; J gene: TRBJ2-1; V gene: TRBV4-1; CDR3 length: 18; CDR3 protein: CASSLVPGLAELGNEQFF; CDR3 DNA: TGCGCCAGCAGCCTCGTCCCGGGACTAGCGGAGTTGGGCAATGAGCAGTTCTTC
D gene: TRBD2; clone size: few; J gene: TRBJ2-7; V gene: TRBV4-1; CDR3 length: 14; CDR3 protein: CASSQAGLAYEQYF; CDR3 DNA: TGCGCCAGCAGCCAAGCGGGACTAGCCTACGAGCAGTACTTC
D gene: NA; clone size: NA; J gene: TRBJ1-6; V gene: TRBV9; CDR3 length: 14; CDR3 protein: CASSEQQAFSPLHF; CDR3 DNA: TGTGCCAGCAGCGAACAACAGGCCTTTTCACCCCTCCACTTT
D gene: TRBD2; clone size: NA; J gene: TRBJ2-1; V gene: TRBV7-8; CDR3 length: 14; CDR3 protein: CASLRTSGYNEQFF; CDR3 DNA: TGTGCCAGTTTGAGGACTAGCGGGTACAATGAGCAGTTCTTC
D gene: NA; clone size: many; J gene: TRBJ1-3; V gene: TRBV15; CDR3 length: 15; CDR3 protein: CATSRAGDSGNTIYF; CDR3 DNA: TGTGCCACCAGCAGAGCCGGAGACTCTGGAAACACCATATATTTT
D gene: TRBD1; clone size: NA; J gene: TRBJ1-5; V gene: TRBV19; CDR3 length: 15; CDR3 protein: CASRVQGARGQPQHF; CDR3 DNA: TGTGCCAGTAGAGTACAGGGGGCGCGGGGACAGCCCCAGCATTTT
D gene: TRBD1; clone size: NA; J gene: TRBJ1-2; V gene: TRBV5-1; CDR3 length: 15; CDR3 protein: CASSLGPTGNYGYTF; CDR3 DNA: TGCGCCAGCAGCTTGGGACCGACAGGGAACTATGGCTACACCTTC
D gene: NA; clone size: NA; J gene: TRBJ1-2; V gene: TRBV5-6; CDR3 length: 15; CDR3 protein: CASSLVSAGFYGYTF; CDR3 DNA: TGTGCCAGCAGCTTGGTCTCGGCGGGCTTCTATGGCTACACCTTC
D gene: NA; clone size: NA; J gene: TRBJ2-7; V gene: TRBV10-3; CDR3 length: 13; CDR3 protein: CAISEGASYEQYF; CDR3 DNA: TGTGCCATCAGTGAGGGGGCGAGCTACGAGCAGTACTTC
D gene: TRBD1; clone size: NA; J gene: TRBJ1-2; V gene: TRBV19; CDR3 length: 16; CDR3 protein: CASRLTGLPPSYGYTF; CDR3 DNA: TGTGCCAGTAGATTGACAGGGCTCCCACCCTCCTATGGCTACACCTTC
D gene: NA; clone size: NA; J gene: TRBJ2-3; V gene: TRBV5-4; CDR3 length: 16; CDR3 protein: CASSLEGTFSTDTQYF; CDR3 DNA: TGTGCCAGCAGCTTGGAAGGGACTTTCTCCACAGATACGCAGTATTTT
D gene: TRBD2; clone size: few; J gene: TRBJ2-1; V gene: TRBV2; CDR3 length: 14; CDR3 protein: CASSDWTSGNEQFF; CDR3 DNA: TGTGCCAGCAGTGATTGGACTAGCGGGAATGAGCAGTTCTTC
D gene: NA; clone size: NA; J gene: TRBJ1-1; V gene: TRBV27; CDR3 length: 14; CDR3 protein: CASSPDRVNTEAFF; CDR3 DNA: TGTGCCAGCAGTCCGGACAGAGTGAACACTGAAGCTTTCTTT
D gene: TRBD1; clone size: few; J gene: TRBJ1-4; V gene: TRBV5-4; CDR3 length: 15; CDR3 protein: CASSSTGARPEKLFF; CDR3 DNA: TGTGCCAGCAGCTCGACAGGGGCCCGGCCCGAAAAACTGTTTTTT
D gene: NA; clone size: few; J gene: TRBJ1-4; V gene: TRBV21-1; CDR3 length: 14; CDR3 protein: CASRGGPLGEKLFF; CDR3 DNA: TGTGCCTCAAGGGGGGGACCCCTGGGGGAAAAACTGTTTTTT
D gene: NA; clone size: few; J gene: TRBJ2-1; V gene: TRBV4-3; CDR3 length: 21; CDR3 protein: CASSQGGSWYSTENSYNEQFF; CDR3 DNA: TGCGCCAGCAGCCAAGGAGGTTCCTGGTACTCGACTGAGAACTCCTACAATGAGCAGTTCTTC
D gene: NA; clone size: NA; J gene: TRBJ1-6; V gene: TRBV5-1; CDR3 length: 15; CDR3 protein: CASSLGQRGESPLHF; CDR3 DNA: TGCGCCAGCAGCTTAGGACAAAGAGGAGAATCACCCCTCCACTTT